This T cell receptor beta chain was sequenced during a study of T cells after yellow fever vaccination. The study, taken as a whole, reports: Abundant contaminating clonotypes from the bulk population could appear in FACS-sorted repertoires. Subsequent to the booster, the majority of primary-vaccination clones reappeared (around 96% CD4, roughly 90% CD8). A limited proportion of clonotypes was detected within both the CD4 and CD8 compartments.

Template-switching 5'RACE yielded the TCR cDNA; a universal primer site and UMIs were added in the process. From the 5' RACE reads, TCRdb called clonotypes with MiXCR, one entry per CDR3 protein. The sample holds about 120,000 distinct CDR3 sequences; under 9% are singletons and the top ten take 25%. Deletions cut 5 bases from V and 4 bases from J, with 13 bases between. Per germline, CDR1 SQVTM and CDR2 ANQGSEA. The CDR3 covers 13 residues. This clonotype was found a few times. What it binds is unknown. The sample consisted of CD8+ T cells sorted from PBMCs, taken 45 days after the yellow fever booster vaccination. The clonotype comes from a young man who received the YFV17D yellow fever vaccine. V usage is TRBV29-1 and J usage is TRBJ2-3; D is perhaps TRBD2 (5 bases). In nucleotides, the CDR3 is TGCAGCGTTTTGGGAGCCGAGGCAGATACGCAGTATTTT. Its translation is CSVLGAEADTQYF.